These 29 T cell receptor beta chains were all obtained from the same sample, sequenced in a study of CD4 T cells in relation to SARS-CoV-2 and coronaviruses. The antigens these receptors bind are not known. Method: immunoSEQ multiplex PCR; TCRdb's copy keeps in-frame clones and lacks some. The table shows some 30,000 clones, with about three quarters occurring only once. The unexposed donors gave CD4+ T cells in about 2011-2019, prior to COVID-19. Isolation of CD4+ T cells took place after roughly nine days in culture. Sequenced material: CD4+ T cells from PBMCs, cultured in vitro. Source of these receptors: a human donor in good health.

V usage is TRBV2 and J usage is TRBJ2-7; D gene ambiguous. This CDR3 region has 15 residues. V lost 1 base and J 0 bases, leaving 10 bases between the germline ends. Germline CDR1 reads SNHLY; CDR2 reads FYNNEI. The DNA for the CDR3 is TGTGCCAGCAGTGAAGGGCACCCAACCTCCTACGAGCAGTACTTC. Encoded protein: CASSEGHPTSYEQYF.

This clone was detected a few times. The sample carries other DNA sequences with the same CDR3. The rearrangement links TRBV3-1 (or the pseudogene TRBV3-2) to TRBJ1-2; D perhaps matches TRBD1 (6 bases). Germline lookup yields CDR1 LGHDT and CDR2 YNNKEL (reference sequence). V dropped 2 bases and J dropped 5 bases, with 9 bases sitting between them. The CDR3 is 13 residues long. The CDR3 DNA reads TGTGCCAGCAGCCAACCAGGACAGTATGGCTACACCTTC. It specifies CASSQPGQYGYTF.

The J gene is TRBJ1-2, the V gene TRBV6-2 or TRBV6-3; D remains ambiguous. Germline-derived CDR1 and CDR2 are MNHEY and SVGEGT. The CDR3 runs 15 residues. Between the trimmed V and J ends, which lost 4 bases and 5 bases, there was a span of 17 bases. In DNA, the CDR3 is TGTGCCAGCAGTTCGGCCGGCTGGGTGGAATATGGCTACACCTTC. Translating gives CASSSAGWVEYGYTF.

This clone has more than one count but fewer than ten. The chain carries TRBV10-3 and TRBJ2-4; 8 nucleotides align to TRBD1. Germline values: CDR1 ENHRY, CDR2 SYGVKD. The CDR3 is 17 amino acids. J gave up 3 bases and V 3 bases, and 10 bases lay outside the gene matches. As DNA, the CDR3 is TGTGCCATCAGTGATAGTGCAGGGACAGGAAGCAAAAACATTCAGTACTTC. Its translation: CAISDSAGTGSKNIQYF.

This chain links TRBV4-3 with TRBJ2-6; possibly TRBD2 for D (6 bases). CDR3 length: 19 residues. V was pared by 4 bases and J by 0 bases, with 19 bases between. CDR1 is LGHNA and CDR2 is YSLEER in the germline V gene. Here the CDR3 reads CASSPQPGRFGSGANVLTF. DNA for the CDR3: TGCGCCAGCAGCCCCCAGCCGGGGAGGTTTGGCTCTGGGGCCAACGTCCTGACTTTC.

The chain combines TRBV30 with TRBJ2-2, with TRBD1 identical over 11 bases. From germline, CDR1 is GTSNPN and CDR2 SVGIG (reference sequence). The V gene end was trimmed by 0 bases and the J gene end by 6 bases; junction bases not matched to a gene: 3. The CDR3 is made up of 15 amino acids. Here the CDR3 reads CAWSVPGQGAGELFF. The DNA for the CDR3 is TGTGCCTGGAGTGTACCGGGACAGGGGGCCGGGGAGCTGTTTTTT. Based on the CDR3 plus reference TRBV30 and TRBJ2-2, the full variable domain is SQTIHQWPATLVQPVGSPLSLECTVEGTSNPNLYWYRQAAGRGLQLLFYSVGIGQISSEVPQNLSASRPQDRQFILSSKKLLLSDSGFYLCAWSVPGQGAGELFFGEGSRLTVL.

V and J are TRBV7-2 and TRBJ2-1, with D perhaps TRBD2 (6 bases). The CDR3 extends over 14 amino acids. CDR1 is SGHTA, CDR2 FQGNSA, per germline. The V end lost 5 bases, the J end lost 6 bases, and 14 bases lay between the germline ends. The CDR3, as DNA: TGTGCCAGCAGCATACACCGGGGGATCAATGAGCAGTTCTTC. Its protein product is CASSIHRGINEQFF. Full variable domain (rest looked up from reference TRBV7-2 and TRBJ2-1): GAGVSQSPSNKVTEKGKDVELRCDPISGHTALYWYRQSLGQGLEFLIYFQGNSAPDKSGLPSDRFSAERTGGSVSTLTIQRTQQEDSAVYLCASSIHRGINEQFFGPGTRLTVL.

The chain is built from TRBV19 and TRBJ1-4, with D hard to call. The length of the CDR3 is 15 residues. Per germline, CDR1 LNHDA and CDR2 SQIVND (reference sequence). Trimming cost V 4 bases and J 8 bases, with 17 bases left between them. Written as DNA, the CDR3 is TGTGCCAGTAGTACCGACCTAAGGCTAGGGGAAAAACTGTTTTTT. Its translation is CASSTDLRLGEKLFF.

The chain carries TRBV6-4 and TRBJ1-1, with TRBD1 identical over 9 bases. V lost 5 bases and J lost 5; bases outside the gene matches: 3. The CDR3 has 13 amino acids. Per germline, CDR1 MRHNA and CDR2 SNTAGT. In DNA form, the CDR3 reads TGTGCCAGCAGTTTGACAGGGGGGACTGAAGCTTTCTTT. Protein: CASSLTGGTEAFF.

The CDR3 DNA follows: TGTGCCAGCAGCTCGGCCCCGCACTACGAGCAGTACTTC. Its protein product is CASSSAPHYEQYF. The gene calls are TRBV7-8 and TRBJ2-7, with D hard to call. The V and J ends lost 4 bases and 3 bases respectively, with 10 bases between them. Germline V gives CDR1 SGHVS, CDR2 FQNEAQ. CDR3 length: 13 residues.

The chain joins TRBV14 to TRBJ2-2; no firm D call. The CDR3 runs to 13 residues. The V end lost 7 bases, the J end lost 0 bases, and 6 bases lay between the germline ends. CDR1 is SGHDN and CDR2 is FVKESK in the germline V gene. The CDR3 is CASTYSNTGELFF. The CDR3 nucleotides are TGTGCCAGCACCTACTCGAACACCGGGGAGCTGTTTTTT.

The chain carries TRBV11-2 and TRBJ1-2; D is unresolved. V was clipped by 5 bases and J by 2 bases, with 21 bases between them. The CDR3 has 17 amino acids. Germline V CDR1 and CDR2: SGHAT, FQNNGV. This CDR3 is CASSLRTLPATNYGYTF. The CDR3 DNA reads TGTGCCAGCAGCCTTAGAACTCTTCCGGCAACAAACTATGGCTACACCTTC.

The rearrangement links TRBV12-1 to TRBJ2-2; TRBD2 is taken as the D call from the table, unchecked against the DNA. TRBV12-1 constitutes a pseudogene. This CDR3 has 17 residues. This CDR3 is CASSPRSSGRCHRELFF. The CDR3, as DNA: TGTGCCAGCAGCCCCCGTTCTAGCGGGAGGTGCCACCGGGAGCTGTTTTTT.

The V and J genes are TRBV19 and TRBJ1-2, with 11 nucleotides matching TRBD1. The germline V gene encodes CDR1 LNHDA and CDR2 SQIVND (reference sequence). The CDR3 loop spans 15 amino acids. Losses at the gene ends were 7 bases for V and 7 bases for J; bases not matched to a gene: 11. The CDR3 DNA sequence: TGTGCCAGTACCCTATTGGGACAGGGGGAAGCTGGCTACACCTTC. Translating gives CASTLLGQGEAGYTF. Full variable domain (outside the CDR3, taken from reference TRBV19 and TRBJ1-2): DGGITQSPKYLFRKEGQNVTLSCEQNLNHDAMYWYRQDPGQGLRLIYYSQIVNDFQKGDIAEGYSVSREKKESFPLTVTSAQKNPTAFYLCASTLLGQGEAGYTFGSGTRLTVV.

V is TRBV29-1 and J is TRBJ2-1, with D maybe TRBD2 (5 bases). Germline CDR1 SQVTM, CDR2 ANQGSEA. The V end lost 6 bases, the J end lost 8 bases, and 23 bases lay between the germline ends. The CDR3 is 15 residues long. The CDR3 spells CSVTVRASPWDEQFF. The CDR3 DNA follows: TGCAGCGTGACTGTGCGGGCCTCTCCTTGGGATGAGCAGTTCTTC.

J is TRBJ2-1 and V is TRBV24-1; 8 positions agree with TRBD2. The CDR3 runs to 15 residues. The germline V gene has CDR1 KGHDR and CDR2 SFDVKD. V was pared by 7 bases and J by 5 bases, with 9 bases of the junction left unmatched. CDR3 nucleotides: TGTGCCACCAGCTTCGCTAGCGGGCCACACAATGAGCAGTTCTTC. As protein: CATSFASGPHNEQFF.

The chain employs TRBV18 and TRBJ1-1, with a tentative D call TRBD1 (6 bases). The germline CDR1 and CDR2 sequences are KGHSH and LQKENI. This CDR3 is built from 15 residues. Trimming left V 6 bases short and J 4 bases short, with 18 bases between. CDR3 in DNA: TGTGCCAGCTCGTCAGAGGGGGGGACCCGCACTGAAGCTTTCTTT. The encoded protein is CASSSEGGTRTEAFF.

This clone showed up just once. J is TRBJ1-4 and V is TRBV6-6, with 7 positions matching TRBD1. The CDR3 covers 14 residues. The trim removed 6 bases at V and 6 bases at J, leaving 7 bases unmatched. Germline CDR1 reads MNHNY; CDR2 reads SVGAGI (reference sequence). The CDR3 protein is CASSDRVDDEKLFF. In nucleotides, the CDR3 is TGTGCCAGCAGCGACAGGGTCGACGATGAAAAACTGTTTTTT.

The rearrangement uses TRBV18 and TRBJ2-3; tentatively, D is TRBD2 (5 bases). Trimming removed 8 bases from V and 3 bases from J, with 15 bases in between. This CDR3 has 14 amino acids. CDR1 is KGHSH, CDR2 LQKENI, per germline. The CDR3 region is CASHGWETTDTQYF. CDR3 bases: TGTGCCAGCCACGGGTGGGAGACTACAGATACGCAGTATTTT.

This clone has just a few counts. This chain joins TRBV5-1 and TRBJ2-1, with 8 bases fitting TRBD2. The CDR3 runs 16 residues. Germline CDR1 and CDR2: SGHRS and YFSETQ. Trimming cost V 1 base and J 5 bases; bases outside gene matches: 8. CDR3 sequence (DNA): TGCGCCAGCAGCTTGCTTACGGGAGGGCCCGACAATGAGCAGTTCTTC. Translation: CASSLLTGGPDNEQFF.

This chain connects TRBV5-5 to TRBJ2-5, with 14 bases aligning to TRBD2. The CDR3 contains 19 residues. Unmatched junction bases numbered 11, after V lost 4 bases and J lost 0 bases. Germline V CDR1 and CDR2: SGHKS, YYEKEE (reference sequence). The CDR3 loop reads CASSPRWTSGRRNQETQYF. The CDR3 DNA is TGTGCCAGCAGCCCCCGATGGACTAGCGGGAGGAGGAACCAAGAGACCCAGTACTTC.

The chain recombines TRBV30 with TRBJ1-3; no firm D call. The germline CDR1 and CDR2 sequences are GTSNPN and SVGIG (reference sequence). V dropped 5 bases and J dropped 6 bases, with 8 bases sitting between them. This CDR3 has 11 amino acids. The CDR3 DNA reads TGTGCCTGGGAGCGGGAAAACACCATATATTTT. It translates to CAWERENTIYF. Combining the CDR3 with reference TRBV30 and TRBJ1-3 gives the whole variable domain SQTIHQWPATLVQPVGSPLSLECTVEGTSNPNLYWYRQAAGRGLQLLFYSVGIGQISSEVPQNLSASRPQDRQFILSSKKLLLSDSGFYLCAWERENTIYFGEGSWLTVV.

The chain carries TRBV9 and TRBJ2-2; 8 bases align to TRBD1. The CDR3 length is 16 residues. Looked up from germline, CDR1 is SGDLS and CDR2 is YYNGEE. The J segment lost 0 bases and the V segment lost 4 bases, leaving 5 bases of the junction unmatched. The CDR3 DNA reads as TGTGCCAGCAGCATCGGACAGGGAGCGAACACCGGGGAGCTGTTTTTT. Translating gives CASSIGQGANTGELFF.

The chain uses TRBV30 and TRBJ2-7; 7 bases align to TRBD1. CDR1 and CDR2 from the germline V gene are GTSNPN and SVGIG (reference sequence). The CDR3 totals 12 residues. J gave up 4 bases and V 3 bases, and 3 bases lay outside the gene matches. The CDR3 here is CAWRAQGYEQYF. DNA for the CDR3: TGTGCCTGGAGAGCACAGGGGTACGAGCAGTACTTC.

The chain combines TRBV5-1 with TRBJ2-5, with 7 bases lining up with TRBD1. V gave up 4 bases and J gave up 1 base; unmatched junction bases: 7. This CDR3 is built from 15 residues. In germline, CDR1 is SGHRS, CDR2 YFSETQ. The chain's CDR3 is CASSTQGQIQETQYF. The CDR3 DNA is TGCGCCAGCAGCACTCAGGGACAGATCCAAGAGACCCAGTACTTC.

This chain links TRBV6-4 with TRBJ2-7; 9 nucleotides line up with TRBD1. Germline-derived CDR1 and CDR2 are MRHNA and SNTAGT. The CDR3 extends over 16 amino acids. V trimming: 9 bases; J trimming: 4 bases; junction bases outside the gene matches: 16. CDR3 DNA: TGTGCCAGGGGACAGGGAAATACTGGGACGGGGTACGAGCAGTACTTC. Encoded protein: CARGQGNTGTGYEQYF.

The V call is TRBV2, the J call TRBJ1-1; D is possibly TRBD1 (6 bases). Germline assignment: CDR1 SNHLY and CDR2 FYNNEI. The V end was cut by 1 base, the J end by 3 bases, with 12 bases between. This CDR3 has 15 residues. CDR3 protein: CASSEGGGRHTEAFF. CDR3 nucleotide sequence: TGTGCCAGCAGTGAAGGGGGGGGCCGACACACTGAAGCTTTCTTT.

The CDR3 loop is CASSSRDSYEQYF. The CDR3 DNA follows: TGTGCCAGCTCGTCTAGGGATTCCTACGAGCAGTACTTC. The V gene is TRBV18, the J gene TRBJ2-7; D is unclear. V gave up 6 bases and J gave up 1 base, with 10 bases separating them. This CDR3 region has 13 residues. Germline loops: CDR1 KGHSH, CDR2 LQKENI. The full variable domain, with the rest looked up from reference TRBV18 and TRBJ2-7, is NAGVMQNPRHLVRRRGQEARLRCSPMKGHSHVYWYRQLPEEGLKFMVYLQKENIIDESGMPKERFSAEFPKEGPSILRIQQVVRGDSAAYFCASSSRDSYEQYFGPGTRLTVT.

The chain employs TRBV7-9 and TRBJ2-2; D perhaps matches TRBD1 (5 bases). Germline V gene sequence: CDR1 SEHNR, CDR2 FQNEAQ (reference sequence). The V and J ends lost 4 bases and 6 bases respectively, with 27 bases between them. The CDR3 loop spans 19 amino acids. The CDR3 loop reads CASSSLGFFGAKSPGELFF. The CDR3 nucleotides are TGTGCCAGCAGCTCTCTAGGGTTTTTTGGGGCTAAGAGCCCCGGGGAGCTGTTTTTT.